Presented here are 20 T cell receptor beta chains from one specimen sequenced in a study of blood T cell dynamics during melanoma immunotherapy. Time point in this sample: pre-treatment baseline. Sequencing was performed with immunoSEQ multiplex PCR; in TCRdb, only in-frame clones are kept and a portion is missing. Of about 14,000 clones listed, under 90% are singletons. Sequences were derived from blood, sampled from a patient treated with checkpoint blockade. These receptors originate from a human donor with melanoma.

V and J are TRBV7-9 and TRBJ2-5, with D perhaps TRBD1 or TRBD2 (5 bases each). Germline loops: CDR1 SEHNR, CDR2 FQNEAQ (reference sequence). The CDR3 contains 14 residues. V lost 3 bases and J 5 bases, leaving 13 bases between the germline ends. The CDR3 DNA reads as TGTGCCAGCAGCTTTGTAGTTGGGGGTGAGACCCAGTACTTC. It encodes CASSFVVGGETQYF.

This clone was picked up one time. This chain uses TRBV23-1 with TRBJ2-5, with a weak D call TRBD1 (5 bases). TRBV23-1 is designated an ORF whose function remains uncertain. The CDR3 length is 14 residues. The V gene lost 5 bases and the J gene lost 1 base, with 11 bases spanning the gap. As DNA, the CDR3 is TGCGCCAGCAGTATATCGACAGCCCAAGAGACCCAGTACTTC. As protein: CASSISTAQETQYF.

V usage is TRBV19 and J usage is TRBJ1-5; tentative D call: TRBD1 (5 bases). The CDR3 totals 18 residues. CDR1 is LNHDA, CDR2 SQIVND, per germline (reference sequence). With 6 bases removed from V and 0 bases from J, the gap between germline ends came to 21 bases. The CDR3 sequence is CASSDSSGRLYSNQPQHF. In DNA form, the CDR3 reads TGTGCCAGTAGCGACTCTTCGGGACGACTCTATAGCAATCAGCCCCAGCATTTT.

A few counts support this clone. This chain joins TRBV25-1 and TRBJ2-7, with TRBD1 identical over 7 bases. V dropped 8 bases and J dropped 3; count of bases not matched to a gene: 16. The CDR3 contains 16 residues. CDR1 is MGHDK and CDR2 is SYGVNS in the germline V gene. The CDR3 sequence: CASSPAGRTGYYEQYF. CDR3 coding DNA: TGTGCCAGCTCCCCCGCGGGCAGGACAGGTTACTACGAGCAGTACTTC.

The gene calls are TRBV9 and TRBJ2-7; 7 nucleotides agree with TRBD1. The ends lost 5 bases at V and 3 bases at J; junction bases unmatched: 8. Per the germline V gene, CDR1 is SGDLS and CDR2 is YYNGEE. This CDR3 comprises 14 residues. CDR3 coding DNA: TGTGCCAGCAGTGCCGGGACAGTCGTCTACGAGCAGTACTTC. This translates into CASSAGTVVYEQYF. Using reference TRBV9 and TRBJ2-7 for the parts outside the CDR3, the full variable domain is DSGVTQTPKHLITATGQRVTLRCSPRSGDLSVYWYQQSLDQGLQFLIQYYNGEERAKGNILERFSAQQFPDLHSELNLSSLELGDSALYFCASSAGTVVYEQYFGPGTRLTVT.

This clone was seen only a few times. The V and J genes are TRBV10-1 and TRBJ1-6; D is perhaps TRBD1 (5 bases). Looked up from germline, CDR1 is WNHNN and CDR2 is SYGVQD (reference sequence). CDR3 size: 14 residues. V was pared by 4 bases and J by 8 bases, with 12 bases between. The CDR3 region is CASSAGGGDSPLHF. DNA for the CDR3: TGCGCCAGCAGTGCTGGAGGAGGGGATTCACCCCTCCACTTT.

The genes are TRBV7-2 and TRBJ2-7; perhaps D is TRBD1 or TRBD2 (5 bases each). Trimming stripped 0 bases from V and 6 bases from J, with 9 bases between. This CDR3 is 13 amino acids long. Per germline, CDR1 SGHTA and CDR2 FQGNSA. For the CDR3, the DNA is TGTGCCAGCAGCTTAGCGGGGGTAGGCGAGCAGTACTTC. Protein: CASSLAGVGEQYF. The whole variable domain, remainder taken from reference TRBV7-2 and TRBJ2-7, is GAGVSQSPSNKVTEKGKDVELRCDPISGHTALYWYRQSLGQGLEFLIYFQGNSAPDKSGLPSDRFSAERTGGSVSTLTIQRTQQEDSAVYLCASSLAGVGEQYFGPGTRLTVT.

The chain links TRBV5-4 to TRBJ2-5; the D is unclear. CDR3 length: 13 amino acids. Trimming removed 7 bases from V and 0 bases from J, with 10 bases in between. CDR1 and CDR2 from the germline V gene are SGHNT and YYREEE (reference sequence). The CDR3 nucleotides read TGTGCCAGCCGATTGATTGACCAAGAGACCCAGTACTTC. It encodes CASRLIDQETQYF.

This clone was detected only a few times. This chain joins TRBV18 and TRBJ2-2, with D tentatively TRBD1 (5 bases). Trimming left V 10 bases short and J 5 bases short, with 11 bases between. Germline V gene sequence: CDR1 KGHSH, CDR2 LQKENI. The CDR3 is 12 residues long. The CDR3 is CAILQGTGELFF. The CDR3 bases are TGTGCCATCCTCCAGGGAACCGGGGAGCTGTTTTTT.

The sample holds one count of this clone. The chain couples TRBV29-1 to TRBJ2-4; TRBD1 or TRBD2 may be the D gene (5 bases each). The V end lost 7 bases, the J end lost 0 bases, and 22 bases lay between the germline ends. Germline V gene lookup returns CDR1 SQVTM and CDR2 ANQGSEA. CDR3 size: 17 residues. The CDR3 DNA sequence: TGCAGCGCCGAAGAAGGGGAGCAGCAGGGAGCCAAAAACATTCAGTACTTC. This translates into CSAEEGEQQGAKNIQYF.

V usage is TRBV2 and J usage is TRBJ1-6; TRBD1 matches at 8 bases. The CDR3 runs to 14 residues. The V gene end was trimmed by 6 bases and the J gene end by 9 bases; junction bases not matched to a gene: 7. The germline CDR1 and CDR2 sequences are SNHLY and FYNNEI. CDR3 sequence (DNA): TGTGCCAGCAGCCCTAGACAGGGGCTTTCACCCCTCCACTTT. Amino acid sequence: CASSPRQGLSPLHF.

This rearrangement joins TRBV27 to TRBJ2-4; 7 nucleotides match TRBD1. CDR1 and CDR2 from the germline V gene are MNHEY and SMNVEV (reference sequence). CDR3 length: 15 residues. The J segment lost 4 bases and the V segment lost 5 bases, leaving 8 bases of the junction unmatched. The CDR3 region has the DNA TGTGCCAGCAGTCCCCAGACAGGGACAAAAAACATTCAGTACTTC. Amino acid sequence: CASSPQTGTKNIQYF.

This clone was recorded only once. V is TRBV10-3 and J is TRBJ1-6, with TRBD1 identical over 10 bases. Germline trimming cut 3 bases from V and 4 bases from J; bases unmatched to any gene: 6. The CDR3 contains 17 residues. Germline V lookup: CDR1 ENHRY, CDR2 SYGVKD. The CDR3 here is CAISDTGTGVYNSPLHF. CDR3 bases: TGTGCCATCAGTGACACCGGGACAGGGGTATATAATTCACCCCTCCACTTT.

The J gene is TRBJ2-3, the V gene TRBV7-9; the D gene could be TRBD1 or TRBD2 (6 bases each). V lost 5 bases and J 4 bases, leaving 22 bases between the germline ends. CDR3 length equals 17 residues. Germline CDR1 reads SEHNR; CDR2 reads FQNEAQ (reference sequence). CDR3 amino acids: CASSTPGVSGRSDTQYF. DNA of the CDR3: TGTGCCAGCAGCACTCCAGGGGTTAGCGGAAGGTCAGATACGCAGTATTTT. Looking up the rest from reference TRBV7-9 and TRBJ2-3 gives the full variable domain: DTGVSQNPRHKITKRGQNVTFRCDPISEHNRLYWYRQTLGQGPEFLTYFQNEAQLEKSRLLSDRFSAERPKGSFSTLEIQRTEQGDSAMYLCASSTPGVSGRSDTQYFGPGTRLTVL.

In this sample, this clone turned up once. The chain couples TRBV5-1 to TRBJ2-7; 13 bases are a match to TRBD2. Per germline, CDR1 SGHRS and CDR2 YFSETQ. The CDR3 covers 15 residues. V gave up 3 bases and J gave up 2 bases; unmatched junction bases: 2. The CDR3 DNA follows: TGCGCCAGCAGCTCGGGACTAGCGGGGACCTACGAGCAGTACTTC. This codes for CASSSGLAGTYEQYF.

J is TRBJ2-5 and V is TRBV5-1, with 14 nucleotides matching TRBD2. The germline V gene has CDR1 SGHRS and CDR2 YFSETQ. The CDR3 totals 15 residues. V shed 3 bases, J shed 4 bases, and the junction held 2 bases outside the gene matches. This chain's CDR3 is CASSSTSGGAETQYF. The CDR3, as DNA: TGCGCCAGCAGCTCGACTAGCGGGGGGGCAGAGACCCAGTACTTC.

The chain uses TRBV11-2 and TRBJ2-5; TRBD1 matches at 8 bases. The J call may be faulty, since TRBJ2-7 better matches the DNA end. Germline assignment: CDR1 SGHAT and CDR2 FQNNGV. This CDR3 has 16 amino acids. In nucleotides, the CDR3 is TGTGCCAGCAGCAAATGGACAGGGAGAAACTCCTACGAGCAGTACTTC. Translated: CASSKWTGRNSYEQYF.

The J gene is TRBJ2-5, the V gene TRBV5-6; D may be TRBD1 (6 bases). CDR3 size: 14 residues. Germline V CDR1 and CDR2: SGHDT, YYEEEE. Trimming pared 1 base from V and 1 base from J, leaving 8 bases between. In DNA form, the CDR3 reads TGTGCCAGCAGCTTGTTGGGGGCCCAAGAGACCCAGTACTTC. Protein sequence: CASSLLGAQETQYF.

The CDR3, as DNA: TGTGCCAGTAGTTCAGGGGGCGTCTATGGCTACACCTTC. Protein sequence: CASSSGGVYGYTF. The V and J genes are TRBV19 and TRBJ1-2; 8 bases map to TRBD1. V lost 5 bases, J lost 4 bases, and 3 bases stayed unmatched. Germline V CDR1 and CDR2: LNHDA, SQIVND (reference sequence). The CDR3 length is 13 residues.

This clone showed up just once. This sample includes further DNA sequences coding for the same CDR3. The chain has TRBV19 and TRBJ1-3, with 8 bases that match TRBD1. Germline V gene data show CDR1 as LNHDA and CDR2 as SQIVND (reference sequence). This CDR3 comprises 13 residues. The ends lost 6 bases at V and 4 bases at J; junction bases unmatched: 2. The CDR3 loop is CASSRGQGNTIYF. In DNA, the CDR3 is TGTGCCAGTAGCAGGGGGCAAGGAAACACCATATATTTT.